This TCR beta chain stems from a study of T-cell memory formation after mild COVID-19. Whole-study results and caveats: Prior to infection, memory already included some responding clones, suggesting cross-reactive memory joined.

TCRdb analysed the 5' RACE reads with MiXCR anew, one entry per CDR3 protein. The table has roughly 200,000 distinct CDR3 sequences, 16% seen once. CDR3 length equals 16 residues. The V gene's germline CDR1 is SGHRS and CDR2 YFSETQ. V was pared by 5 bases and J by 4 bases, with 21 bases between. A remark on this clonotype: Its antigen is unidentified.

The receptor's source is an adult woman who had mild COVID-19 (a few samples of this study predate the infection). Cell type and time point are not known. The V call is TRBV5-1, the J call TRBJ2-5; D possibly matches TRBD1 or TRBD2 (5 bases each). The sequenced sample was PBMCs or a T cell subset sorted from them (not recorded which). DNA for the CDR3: TGCGCCAGCAGTACTGGGACGTCCTCCAGAGGAGAGACCCAGTACTTC. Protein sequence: CASSTGTSSRGETQYF.